This record covers a single TCR beta chain. Its target is unknown. The sample belongs to a study of blood T cells in healthy people across ages. General study points: CMV status of donors was unknown, possibly confounding expanded clonotype changes.

PBMCs were isolated at a quantity of at least 6 million per sample. V lost 5 bases, J lost 6 bases, and 8 bases lay in between. The CDR3 has 12 residues. Then a second PCR, running roughly 7 to 11 cycles, was carried out with a sample-barcoded 5' primer and a J-beta primer mix. One entry per CDR3 protein, called by TCRdb with MiXCR from the 5' RACE reads. The sample lists roughly 1,300,000 distinct CDR3 sequences, 59% occurring once. Sequenced input: blood. The sequence was collected from a man aged 18-30 years in good health. The J gene is TRBJ2-1, the V gene TRBV12-3 or TRBV12-4; D unresolved. CDR3 nucleotide sequence: TGTGCCAGCAGTCTAGACTTCAATGAGCAGTTCTTC. It translates to CASSLDFNEQFF.